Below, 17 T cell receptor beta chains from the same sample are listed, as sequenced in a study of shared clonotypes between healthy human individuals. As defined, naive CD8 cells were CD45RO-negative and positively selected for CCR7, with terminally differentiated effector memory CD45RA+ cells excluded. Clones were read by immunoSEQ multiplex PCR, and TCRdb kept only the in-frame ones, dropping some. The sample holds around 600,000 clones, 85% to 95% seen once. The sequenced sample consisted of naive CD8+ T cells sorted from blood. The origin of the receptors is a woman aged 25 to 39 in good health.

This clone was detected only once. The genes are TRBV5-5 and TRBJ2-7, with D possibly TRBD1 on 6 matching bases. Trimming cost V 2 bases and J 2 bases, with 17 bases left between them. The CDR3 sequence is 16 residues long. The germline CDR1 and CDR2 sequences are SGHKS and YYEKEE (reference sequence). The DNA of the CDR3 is TGTGCCAGCAGCTTTACCCCTCGGACAGCCACCTACGAGCAGTACTTC. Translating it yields CASSFTPRTATYEQYF.

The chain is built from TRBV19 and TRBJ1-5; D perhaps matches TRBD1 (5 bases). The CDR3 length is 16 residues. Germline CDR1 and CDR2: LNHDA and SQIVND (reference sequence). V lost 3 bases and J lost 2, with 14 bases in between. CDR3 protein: CASSILGVRGNQPQHF. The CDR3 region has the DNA TGTGCCAGTAGTATCCTAGGGGTTCGGGGCAATCAGCCCCAGCATTTT. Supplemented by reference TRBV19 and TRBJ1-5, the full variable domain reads DGGITQSPKYLFRKEGQNVTLSCEQNLNHDAMYWYRQDPGQGLRLIYYSQIVNDFQKGDIAEGYSVSREKKESFPLTVTSAQKNPTAFYLCASSILGVRGNQPQHFGDGTRLSIL.

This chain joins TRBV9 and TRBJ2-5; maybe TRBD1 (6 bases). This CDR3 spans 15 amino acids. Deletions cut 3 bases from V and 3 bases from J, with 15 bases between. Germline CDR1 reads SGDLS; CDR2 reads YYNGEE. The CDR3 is CASSGLRAGEETQYF. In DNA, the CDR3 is TGTGCCAGCAGCGGCCTTCGGGCAGGGGAAGAGACCCAGTACTTC. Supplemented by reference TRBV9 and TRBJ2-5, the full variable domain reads DSGVTQTPKHLITATGQRVTLRCSPRSGDLSVYWYQQSLDQGLQFLIQYYNGEERAKGNILERFSAQQFPDLHSELNLSSLELGDSALYFCASSGLRAGEETQYFGPGTRLLVL.

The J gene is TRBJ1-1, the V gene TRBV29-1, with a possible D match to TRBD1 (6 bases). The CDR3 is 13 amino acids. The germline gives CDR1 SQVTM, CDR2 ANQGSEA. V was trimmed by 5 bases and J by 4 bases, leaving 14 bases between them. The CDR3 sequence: CSVFKGGSTEAFF. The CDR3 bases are TGCAGCGTTTTTAAAGGGGGGAGCACTGAAGCTTTCTTT.

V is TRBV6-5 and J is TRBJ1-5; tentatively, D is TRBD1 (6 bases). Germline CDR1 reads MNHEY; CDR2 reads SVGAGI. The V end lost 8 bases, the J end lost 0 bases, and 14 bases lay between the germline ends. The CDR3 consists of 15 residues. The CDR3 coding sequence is TGTGCCAGCGACCCGGGACACTTTAGCAATCAGCCCCAGCATTTT. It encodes CASDPGHFSNQPQHF.

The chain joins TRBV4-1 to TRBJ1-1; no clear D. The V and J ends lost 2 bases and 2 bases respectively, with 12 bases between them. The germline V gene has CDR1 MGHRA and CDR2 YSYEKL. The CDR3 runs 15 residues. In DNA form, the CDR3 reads TGCGCCAGCAGCCAATCCCTGGGATTAAACACTGAAGCTTTCTTT. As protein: CASSQSLGLNTEAFF.

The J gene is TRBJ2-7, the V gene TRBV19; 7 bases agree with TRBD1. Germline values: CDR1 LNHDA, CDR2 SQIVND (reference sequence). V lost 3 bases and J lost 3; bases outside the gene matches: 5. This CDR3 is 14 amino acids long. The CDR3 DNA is TGTGCCAGTAGTATGCTTGGGACAGTCTACGAGCAGTACTTC. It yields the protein CASSMLGTVYEQYF.

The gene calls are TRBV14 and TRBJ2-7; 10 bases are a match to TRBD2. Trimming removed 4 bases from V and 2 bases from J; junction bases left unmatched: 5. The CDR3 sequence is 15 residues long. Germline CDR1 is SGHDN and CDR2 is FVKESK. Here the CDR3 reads CASSPGTSDTYEQYF. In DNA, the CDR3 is TGTGCCAGCAGCCCCGGGACTAGCGATACCTACGAGCAGTACTTC.

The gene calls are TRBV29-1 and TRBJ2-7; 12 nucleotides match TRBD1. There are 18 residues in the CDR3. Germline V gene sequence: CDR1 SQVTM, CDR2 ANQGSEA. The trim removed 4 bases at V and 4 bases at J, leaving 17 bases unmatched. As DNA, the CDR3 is TGCAGCGTTGGGCTGGGACAGGGGGCGAGGCTCGGACTTTACGAGCAGTACTTC. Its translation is CSVGLGQGARLGLYEQYF.

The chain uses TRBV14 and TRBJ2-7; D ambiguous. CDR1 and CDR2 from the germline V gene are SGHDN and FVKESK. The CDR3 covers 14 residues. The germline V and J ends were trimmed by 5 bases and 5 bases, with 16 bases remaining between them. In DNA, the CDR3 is TGTGCCAGCAGCAAAACGAATTCGTTCGACGAGCAGTACTTC. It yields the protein CASSKTNSFDEQYF.

In nucleotides, the CDR3 is TGCGCCAGCAGTGTAATGGGGGCCGACAATGAGCAGTTCTTC. Translation: CASSVMGADNEQFF. The rearrangement links TRBV10-1 to TRBJ2-1, with a weak D call TRBD1 (6 bases). Per the germline V gene, CDR1 is WNHNN and CDR2 is SYGVQD (reference sequence). The V gene lost 4 bases and the J gene lost 5 bases, with 12 bases spanning the gap. This CDR3 is 14 amino acids long.

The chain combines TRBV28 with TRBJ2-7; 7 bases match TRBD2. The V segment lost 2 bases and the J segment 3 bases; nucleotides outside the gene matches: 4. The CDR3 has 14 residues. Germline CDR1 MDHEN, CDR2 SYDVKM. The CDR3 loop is CASSLLADVYEQYF. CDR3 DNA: TGTGCCAGCAGTTTACTAGCGGACGTCTACGAGCAGTACTTC. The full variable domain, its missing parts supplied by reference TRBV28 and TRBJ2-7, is DVKVTQSSRYLVKRTGEKVFLECVQDMDHENMFWYRQDPGLGLRLIYFSYDVKMKEKGDIPEGYSVSREKKERFSLILESASTNQTSMYLCASSLLADVYEQYFGPGTRLTVT.

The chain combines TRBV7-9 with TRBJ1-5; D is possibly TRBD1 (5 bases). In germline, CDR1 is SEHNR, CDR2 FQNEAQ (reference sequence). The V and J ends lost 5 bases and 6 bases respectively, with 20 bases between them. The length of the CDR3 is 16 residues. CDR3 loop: CASSASGQGSFQPQHF. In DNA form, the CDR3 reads TGTGCCAGCAGCGCGTCCGGCCAGGGCTCGTTTCAGCCCCAGCATTTT. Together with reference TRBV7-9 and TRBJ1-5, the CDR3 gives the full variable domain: DTGVSQNPRHKITKRGQNVTFRCDPISEHNRLYWYRQTLGQGPEFLTYFQNEAQLEKSRLLSDRFSAERPKGSFSTLEIQRTEQGDSAMYLCASSASGQGSFQPQHFGDGTRLSIL.

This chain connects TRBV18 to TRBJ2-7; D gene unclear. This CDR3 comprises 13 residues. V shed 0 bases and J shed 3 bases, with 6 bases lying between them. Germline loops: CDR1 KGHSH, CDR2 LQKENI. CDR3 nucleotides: TGTGCCAGCTCACCACCGGTGCGCTACGAGCAGTACTTC. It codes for CASSPPVRYEQYF.

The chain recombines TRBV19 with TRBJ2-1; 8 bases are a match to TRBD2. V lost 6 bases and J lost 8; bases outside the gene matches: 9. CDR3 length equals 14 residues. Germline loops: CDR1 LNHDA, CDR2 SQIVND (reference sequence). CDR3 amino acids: CASSRASGPYEQFF. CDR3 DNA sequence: TGTGCCAGTAGCAGAGCTAGCGGGCCTTATGAGCAGTTCTTC.

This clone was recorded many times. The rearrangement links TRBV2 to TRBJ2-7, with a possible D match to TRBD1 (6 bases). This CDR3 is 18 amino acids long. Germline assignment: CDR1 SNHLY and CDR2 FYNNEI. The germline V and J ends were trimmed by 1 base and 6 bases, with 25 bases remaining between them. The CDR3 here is CASSEEYRDTLGIGEQYF. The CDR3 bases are TGTGCCAGCAGTGAAGAGTATCGGGACACTTTAGGGATTGGCGAGCAGTACTTC.

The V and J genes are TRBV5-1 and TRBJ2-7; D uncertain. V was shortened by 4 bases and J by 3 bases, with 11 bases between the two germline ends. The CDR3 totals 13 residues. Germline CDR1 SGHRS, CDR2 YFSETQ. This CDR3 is CASSPDKFYEQYF. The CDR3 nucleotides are TGCGCCAGCAGCCCCGACAAGTTCTACGAGCAGTACTTC.